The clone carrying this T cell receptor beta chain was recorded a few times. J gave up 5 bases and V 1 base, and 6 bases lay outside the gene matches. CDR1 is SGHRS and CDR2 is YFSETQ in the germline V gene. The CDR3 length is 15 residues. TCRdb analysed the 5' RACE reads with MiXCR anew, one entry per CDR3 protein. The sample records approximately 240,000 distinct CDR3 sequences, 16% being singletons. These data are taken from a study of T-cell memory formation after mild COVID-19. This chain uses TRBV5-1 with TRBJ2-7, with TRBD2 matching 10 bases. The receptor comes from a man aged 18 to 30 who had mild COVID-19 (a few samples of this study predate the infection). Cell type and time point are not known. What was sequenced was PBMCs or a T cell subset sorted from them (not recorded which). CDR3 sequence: CASSLLAGGTHEQYF. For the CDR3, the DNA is TGCGCCAGCAGCTTGTTAGCGGGGGGCACCCACGAGCAGTACTTC.